The 10 T cell receptor beta chains below were found in one sample sequenced in a study of memory CD4+ T cells and cytomegalovirus serostatus. Single viable CD3+CD4+CD8-CD45RO+ cells were sorted as the memory CD4+ T cells. Assay: immunoSEQ multiplex PCR; the TCRdb copy retains only in-frame clones and omits some. This sample carries about 56,000 clones, 82% of them seen once, and the ten largest clones take over 0.35%. Material: memory CD4+ T cells from blood. Receptor source: an adult in good health and CMV-seronegative.

The chain couples TRBV2 to TRBJ2-6, with TRBD1 matching 9 bases. V was clipped by 5 bases and J by 4 bases; unmatched bases: 9. This CDR3 is built from 17 residues. CDR1 and CDR2 from the germline V gene are SNHLY and FYNNEI. The DNA for the CDR3 is TGTGCCAGCAGTACGTCCCGGGACAGGGCCGGGGCCAACGTCCTGACTTTC. Amino acid sequence: CASSTSRDRAGANVLTF. The entire variable domain, with the rest obtained from reference TRBV2 and TRBJ2-6, is as follows: EPEVTQTPSHQVTQMGQEVILRCVPISNHLYFYWYRQILGQKVEFLVSFYNNEISEKSEIFDDQFSVERPDGSNFTLKIRSTKLEDSAMYFCASSTSRDRAGANVLTFGAGSRLTVL.

The chain joins TRBV5-4 to TRBJ1-2; D perhaps matches TRBD1 (6 bases). This CDR3 is 15 amino acids long. Germline V gene sequence: CDR1 SGHNT, CDR2 YYREEE (reference sequence). Trimming pared 4 bases from V and 2 bases from J, leaving 15 bases between. The CDR3 DNA follows: TGTGCCAGCAGCGATGGAGGGGGGGGGAACTATGGCTACACCTTC. Its translation is CASSDGGGGNYGYTF.

This chain links TRBV5-1 with TRBJ1-6, with D hard to call. CDR3 length: 15 amino acids. Trimming took off 3 bases at V and 9 bases at J, with 16 bases between the two ends. Germline-derived CDR1 and CDR2 are SGHRS and YFSETQ. The CDR3 DNA is TGCGCCAGCAGCTACGGCGCCCCCGGAGGTTCACCCCTCCACTTT. Translating gives CASSYGAPGGSPLHF.

The chain is built from TRBV2 and TRBJ2-5; no clear D. The DNA matches TRBJ2-7 better at its end, which makes the J call doubtful. This CDR3 has 13 residues. Germline CDR1 is SNHLY and CDR2 is FYNNEI. CDR3 DNA: TGTGCCAGCACCCCCCGAAAGAGCTACGAGCAGTACTTC. This encodes CASTPRKSYEQYF.

This chain joins TRBV9 and TRBJ2-3; TRBD2 aligns across 9 bases. V lost 0 bases to trimming and J lost 1 base; unmatched junction nucleotides: 15. This CDR3 region has 20 residues. Germline V gene data show CDR1 as SGDLS and CDR2 as YYNGEE. In DNA, the CDR3 is TGTGCCAGCAGCGTAGCTGATTCCCCCTTTAAGCGGGGGGGCACAGATACGCAGTATTTT. This codes for CASSVADSPFKRGGTDTQYF.

The J gene is TRBJ1-2, the V gene TRBV19; D gene ambiguous. This CDR3 has 17 amino acids. V was shortened by 1 base and J by 4 bases, with 19 bases between the two germline ends. The germline CDR1 and CDR2 sequences are LNHDA and SQIVND (reference sequence). CDR3 coding DNA: TGTGCCAGTAGTATAGCGGACCTCCGGGCAAAGGGCTATGGCTACACCTTC. It codes for CASSIADLRAKGYGYTF.

This clone has a single count. CDR3 loop: CASSYNATNEKLFF. CDR3 bases: TGCGCCAGCAGTTATAATGCAACTAATGAAAAACTGTTTTTT. This chain joins TRBV23-1 and TRBJ1-4; D remains unclear. TRBV23-1 belongs to the ORF category, with a function that is uncertain. The V and J ends lost 5 bases and 0 bases respectively, with 7 bases between them. The CDR3 consists of 14 residues.

The CDR3 region has the DNA TGCGCCAGCAGCTCTCAGAAAGGAAACACCATATATTTT. Protein sequence: CASSSQKGNTIYF. The V call is TRBV4-3, the J call TRBJ1-3; D is ambiguous. This CDR3 is 13 amino acids long. V dropped 5 bases and J dropped 4 bases, with 9 bases sitting between them. The V gene's germline CDR1 is LGHNA and CDR2 YSLEER.

This chain uses TRBV6-6 with TRBJ2-5; 9 nucleotides line up with TRBD1. The CDR3 has 13 residues. V lost 6 bases to trimming and J lost 5 bases; unmatched junction nucleotides: 4. Germline V gene sequence: CDR1 MNHNY, CDR2 SVGAGI (reference sequence). The CDR3 spells CASSRTGVETQYF. The DNA for the CDR3 is TGTGCCAGCAGCCGGACAGGGGTGGAGACCCAGTACTTC.

The chain recombines TRBV9 with TRBJ2-3, with TRBD2 as a possible D gene (5 bases). This CDR3 is built from 16 residues. Germline V gene data show CDR1 as SGDLS and CDR2 as YYNGEE. Trimming stripped 0 bases from V and 2 bases from J, with 13 bases between. The DNA of the CDR3 is TGTGCCAGCAGCGTAGCTCAAAGGACTTTCACAGATACGCAGTATTTT. Protein product: CASSVAQRTFTDTQYF.